This T cell receptor (beta chain) was recovered during a study of T cell responses to AZD1222 COVID-19 vaccine. Findings and limits, study-wide: Spike-specific TCR repertoires showed rising breadth and depth after two AZD1222 doses.

This CDR3 is 13 amino acids long. Trimming shortened V by 1 base and J by 8 bases, and 12 bases separated the two germline ends. CDR1 and CDR2 (germline): SGHNT, YYREEE (reference sequence). In this sample, this clone turned up once. Its antigen is unidentified. Using immunoSEQ multiplex PCR, the repertoire was profiled, and TCRdb retains in-frame clones only, with some absent. The table has roughly 120,000 clones, 87% seen once; the top ten hold around 7.2%. This TCR came from an adult in good health. This chain links TRBV5-4 with TRBJ1-2; D possibly corresponds to TRBD1 (5 bases). The specimen was peripheral blood, collected on day 0 of AZD1222 vaccination. CDR3 residues: CASSLQWGWGYTF. The CDR3 nucleotides read TGTGCCAGCAGCTTGCAATGGGGGTGGGGCTACACCTTC.